This TCR beta chain comes out of a study of blood T cell repertoires in COVID-19. Repertoires were generated with immunoSEQ multiplex PCR, while TCRdb's copy carries only in-frame clones and drops some. The data show tens of thousands of clones, 65% to 90% seen once. The CDR3 has 15 amino acids. Trimming took 3 bases from V and 6 from J; bases not matched to a gene: 5. From germline, CDR1 is MDHEN and CDR2 SYDVKM. The specimen was peripheral blood. The rearrangement joins TRBV28 to TRBJ1-5, with 10 nucleotides matching TRBD1. The sequence was collected from a man between 35 and 55 years old with acute or convalescent COVID-19. The CDR3 bases are TGTGCCAGCAGTTTCGGGACAGGGGCGATTCAGCCCCAGCATTTT. This encodes CASSFGTGAIQPQHF.